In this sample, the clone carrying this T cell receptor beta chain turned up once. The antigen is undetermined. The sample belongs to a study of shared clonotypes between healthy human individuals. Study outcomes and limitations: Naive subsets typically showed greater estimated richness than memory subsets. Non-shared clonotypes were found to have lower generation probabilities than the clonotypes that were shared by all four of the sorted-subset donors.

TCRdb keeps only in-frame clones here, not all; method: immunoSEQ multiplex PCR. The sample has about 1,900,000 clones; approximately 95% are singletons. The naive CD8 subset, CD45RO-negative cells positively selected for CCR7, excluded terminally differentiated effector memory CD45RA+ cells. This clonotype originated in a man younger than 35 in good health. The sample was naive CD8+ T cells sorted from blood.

CDR3 sequence: CASSPGGDRYYNEQFF. CDR3 bases: TGTGCCAGCAGCCCGGGTGGGGACAGGTACTACAATGAGCAGTTCTTC. The chain is built from TRBV14 and TRBJ2-1; 8 bases line up with TRBD1. CDR1 SGHDN and CDR2 FVKESK come from the germline V gene. Trimming took 4 bases from V and 3 from J; bases not matched to a gene: 8. The CDR3 consists of 16 residues. Filled out from reference TRBV14 and TRBJ2-1, the complete variable domain reads EAGVTQFPSHSVIEKGQTVTLRCDPISGHDNLYWYRRVMGKEIKFLLHFVKESKQDESGMPNNRFLAERTGGTYSTLKVQPAELEDSGVYFCASSPGGDRYYNEQFFGPGTRLTVL.